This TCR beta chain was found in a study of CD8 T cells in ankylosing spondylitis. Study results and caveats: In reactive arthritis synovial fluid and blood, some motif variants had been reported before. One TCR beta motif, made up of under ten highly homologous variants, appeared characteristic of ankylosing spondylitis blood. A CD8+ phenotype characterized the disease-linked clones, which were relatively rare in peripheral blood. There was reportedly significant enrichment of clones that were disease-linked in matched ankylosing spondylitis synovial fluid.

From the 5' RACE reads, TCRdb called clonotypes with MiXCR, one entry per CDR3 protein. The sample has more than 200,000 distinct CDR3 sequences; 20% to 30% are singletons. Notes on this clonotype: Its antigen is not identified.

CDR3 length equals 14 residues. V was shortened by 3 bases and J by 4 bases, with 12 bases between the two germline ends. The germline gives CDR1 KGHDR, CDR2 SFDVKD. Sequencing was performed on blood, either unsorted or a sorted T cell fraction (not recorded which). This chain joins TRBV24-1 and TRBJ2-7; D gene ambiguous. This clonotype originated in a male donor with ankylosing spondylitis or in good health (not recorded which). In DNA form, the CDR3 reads TGTGCCACCAGTGATAGAGTTCGGAGTTACGAGCAGTACTTC. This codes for CATSDRVRSYEQYF.